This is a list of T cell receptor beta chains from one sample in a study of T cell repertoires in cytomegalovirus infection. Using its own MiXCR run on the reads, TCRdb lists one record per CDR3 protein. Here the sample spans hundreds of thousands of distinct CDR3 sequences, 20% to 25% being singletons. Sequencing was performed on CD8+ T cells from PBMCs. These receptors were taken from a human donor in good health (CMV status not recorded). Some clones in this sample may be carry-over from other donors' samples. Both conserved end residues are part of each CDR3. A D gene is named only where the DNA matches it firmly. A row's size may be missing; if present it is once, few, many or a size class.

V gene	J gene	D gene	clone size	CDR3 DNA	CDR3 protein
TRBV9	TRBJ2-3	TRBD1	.	TGTGCCAGCAGCGTTCACCGGGACAGGCTAAGCACAGATACGCAGTATTTT	CASSVHRDRLSTDTQYF
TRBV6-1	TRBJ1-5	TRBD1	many	TGTGCCAGCATTGGACAGGGGGCAAGCAATCAGCCCCAGCATTTT	CASIGQGASNQPQHF
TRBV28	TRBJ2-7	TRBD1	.	TGTGCCAGCAGTTTGCAGGGGGTCTTGCACGAGCAGTACTTC	CASSLQGVLHEQYF
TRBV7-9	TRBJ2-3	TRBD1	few	TGTGCCAGCAGCTCTTCTAGGACAGGGGCACCCTTTGCAGATACGCAGTATTTT	CASSSSRTGAPFADTQYF
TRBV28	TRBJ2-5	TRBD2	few	TGTGCCAGCAGCCAAACTAGCGGGGGTTTCCAAGAGACCCAGTACTTC	CASSQTSGGFQETQYF
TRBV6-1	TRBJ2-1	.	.	TGTGCCAGCAGTTATCCAGGGGCCCACTCCTACAATGAGCAGTTCTTC	CASSYPGAHSYNEQFF
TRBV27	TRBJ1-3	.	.	TGTGCCAGCAGTTTCTCGACAGGCTCTGGAAACACCATATATTTT	CASSFSTGSGNTIYF
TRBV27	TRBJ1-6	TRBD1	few	TGTGCCAGCAGCTACGGGACAGATAATTCACCCCTCCACTTT	CASSYGTDNSPLHF
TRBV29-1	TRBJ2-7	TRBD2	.	TGCAGCGTTGTTGGGACAGAGACTAGCGGACCTTACGAGCAGTACTTC	CSVVGTETSGPYEQYF
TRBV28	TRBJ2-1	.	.	TGTGCCAGCAGGCGGATTTACAATGAGCAGTTCTTC	CASRRIYNEQFF
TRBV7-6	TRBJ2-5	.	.	TGTGCCAGCAGCTCTCTTTTCAGGGGCCAAGAGACCCAGTACTTC	CASSSLFRGQETQYF
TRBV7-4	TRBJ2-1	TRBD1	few	TGTGCCAGCAGCCCCCGACAGGGCGCGATTGACTACAATGAGCAGTTCTTC	CASSPRQGAIDYNEQFF
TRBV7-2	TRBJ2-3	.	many	TGTGCCAGCAGCTTGTCCCCAGATACGCAGTATTTT	CASSLSPDTQYF
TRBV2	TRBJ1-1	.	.	TGTGCCATCCCCTCCTGGGGCACTGAAGCTTTCTTT	CAIPSWGTEAFF
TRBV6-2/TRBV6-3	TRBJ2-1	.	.	TGTGCCAGCAGCAATGTGATACGCTCCTACAATGAGCAGTTCTTC	CASSNVIRSYNEQFF
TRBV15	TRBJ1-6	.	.	TGTGCCACCGATCGAATCTCCACCAATTCACCCCTCCACTTT	CATDRISTNSPLHF
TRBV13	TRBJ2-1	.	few	TGTGCCAGCAGCTTAGGCTGGAGGTCTCTGTACAATGAGCAGTTCTTC	CASSLGWRSLYNEQFF
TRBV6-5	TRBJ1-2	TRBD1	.	TGTGCCAGCAAAACATCACCAGGGGGGAACTATGGCTACACCTTC	CASKTSPGGNYGYTF
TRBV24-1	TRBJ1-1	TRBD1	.	TGTGCCACCAGTGTTGGACAGGGAGCTGAAGCTTTCTTT	CATSVGQGAEAFF
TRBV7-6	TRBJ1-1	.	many	TGTGCCAGCAGGTCGGGTCCCGCGAACACTGAAGCTTTCTTT	CASRSGPANTEAFF
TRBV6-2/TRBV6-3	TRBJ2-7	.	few	TGTGCCAGCAGTTACTCGGCAGGGCCCTACGAGCAGTACTTC	CASSYSAGPYEQYF
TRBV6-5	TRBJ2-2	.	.	TGTGCCACCGGACGAACAGTCTACACCGGGGAGCTGTTTTTT	CATGRTVYTGELFF
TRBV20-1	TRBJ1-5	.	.	TGCAGTGGAGAGCGTTATCATAGCAATCAGCCCCAGCATTTT	CSGERYHSNQPQHF
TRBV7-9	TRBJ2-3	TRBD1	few	TGTGCCAGCAGCTTAGGACAGGGGTATGATACGCAGTATTTT	CASSLGQGYDTQYF
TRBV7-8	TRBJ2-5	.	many	TGTGCCAGCAGCCGACTCGGAGACTTTCCCGCTCCCCAAGAGACCCAGTACTTC	CASSRLGDFPAPQETQYF
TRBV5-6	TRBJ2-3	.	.	TGTGCCAGCAGCTTGTCCTCAGATATGCAGTATTTT	CASSLSSDMQYF
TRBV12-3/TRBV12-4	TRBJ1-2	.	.	TGTGCCAGCAGCGTCAGCCTGCTTAACGACTATGGCTACACCTTC	CASSVSLLNDYGYTF
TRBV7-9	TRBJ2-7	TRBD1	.	TGTGCCAGCAGCCACCGGGACAGGGGGCAAGAGCAGTACTTC	CASSHRDRGQEQYF
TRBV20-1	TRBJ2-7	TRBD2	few	TGCAGTGCTAGTGGGCCAGCGGGGGGTTCCACCTACGAGCAGTACTTC	CSASGPAGGSTYEQYF